The 11 T cell receptor beta chains listed next were all sequenced from one sample in a study of T cell changes during pregnancy in multiple sclerosis. Generated by immunoSEQ multiplex PCR, the TCRdb table keeps only in-frame clones and is missing some. The sample lists around 59,000 clones; roughly nine tenths were seen once. The material was peripheral blood, obtained in the third trimester of pregnancy. The receptor set was obtained from a female donor in good health, enrolled as a control in a pregnancy study.

This rearrangement joins TRBV6-6 to TRBJ1-1; 8 nucleotides match TRBD1. Trimming took 2 bases from V and 11 from J; bases not matched to a gene: 10. Germline lookup yields CDR1 MNHNY and CDR2 SVGAGI (reference sequence). CDR3 length equals 14 residues. CDR3: CASSYAGQGPSAFF. For the CDR3, the DNA is TGTGCCAGCAGTTACGCCGGACAGGGCCCCTCCGCTTTCTTT.

CDR3 coding DNA: TGTGCCAGCAGTTTCCCCCGGACAGGGGGGTTCGGTTCACCCCTCCACTTT. Residues: CASSFPRTGGFGSPLHF. The rearrangement links TRBV7-9 to TRBJ1-6, with TRBD1 matching 10 bases. Germline V gene sequence: CDR1 SEHNR, CDR2 FQNEAQ (reference sequence). CDR3 length equals 17 residues. Trimming took 6 bases from V and 9 from J; bases not matched to a gene: 14.

The chain couples TRBV4-2 to TRBJ2-1; a weak D match, TRBD2 (6 bases). The CDR3 covers 16 residues. CDR1 is LGHNA, CDR2 YNFKEQ, per germline. V was pared by 1 base and J by 3 bases, with 13 bases between. In DNA form, the CDR3 reads TGTGCCAGCAGCCAAGTAGGGGAGGCACTCTACAATGAGCAGTTCTTC. Its translation: CASSQVGEALYNEQFF.

The V call is TRBV30, the J call TRBJ2-3; TRBD2 might be the D (6 bases). Germline V lookup: CDR1 GTSNPN, CDR2 SVGIG (reference sequence). The CDR3 sequence is 12 residues long. V lost 2 bases, J lost 5 bases, and 8 bases lay in between. The CDR3 nucleotides read TGTGCCTGGAGTTCGGAGGGAGATACGCAGTATTTT. Translating it yields CAWSSEGDTQYF.

The J gene is TRBJ1-2, the V gene TRBV28; TRBD1 matches 8 bases. The CDR3 has 14 residues. Trimming at V came to 2 bases and at J to 4 bases, leaving 3 bases not matched to a gene. The germline CDR1 and CDR2 sequences are MDHEN and SYDVKM. The CDR3 loop is CASSLDRGVYGYTF. DNA of the CDR3: TGTGCCAGCAGTTTAGACAGGGGAGTCTATGGCTACACCTTC.

The V and J genes are TRBV7-3 and TRBJ2-1; D unresolved. V shed 4 bases and J shed 6 bases, with 10 bases lying between them. Per the germline V gene, CDR1 is SGHTA and CDR2 is FQGTGA. This CDR3 is built from 13 residues. CDR3 protein: CASSYVGVNEQFF. The CDR3 DNA follows: TGTGCCAGCAGCTACGTAGGAGTCAATGAGCAGTTCTTC. The variable domain in full, completed from reference TRBV7-3 and TRBJ2-1, reads GAGVSQTPSNKVTEKGKYVELRCDPISGHTALYWYRQSLGQGPEFLIYFQGTGAADDSGLPNDRFFAVRPEGSVSTLKIQRTERGDSAVYLCASSYVGVNEQFFGPGTRLTVL.

This clone was seen a few times. This sequence joins TRBV27 and TRBJ2-7, with TRBD1 identical over 10 bases. After removal of 8 bases from V and 4 bases from J, the junction contained 5 bases not matched to a gene. The CDR3 extends over 13 amino acids. In germline, CDR1 is MNHEY, CDR2 SMNVEV (reference sequence). For the CDR3, the DNA is TGTGCCAGCCGATTGGGACAGGGGTACGAGCAGTACTTC. It specifies CASRLGQGYEQYF.

This clone was picked up one time. The V gene is TRBV28, the J gene TRBJ2-2, with D uncertain. CDR1 is MDHEN, CDR2 SYDVKM, per germline. Trimming shortened V by 6 bases and J by 4 bases, and 6 bases separated the two germline ends. The CDR3 covers 12 residues. In DNA, the CDR3 is TGTGCCAGCAGGCCTAGCACCGGGGAGCTGTTTTTT. Its translation is CASRPSTGELFF.

This chain joins TRBV6-1 and TRBJ1-2, with a possible D match to TRBD1 (6 bases). This CDR3 is 14 amino acids long. V shed 7 bases and J shed 4 bases, with 16 bases lying between them. Germline values: CDR1 MNHNS, CDR2 SASEGT. CDR3 in amino acids: CASMRGSAGYGYTF. CDR3 nucleotides: TGTGCCAGCATGAGGGGGAGCGCCGGCTATGGCTACACCTTC.

This rearrangement joins TRBV7-2 to TRBJ2-1; the match to TRBD2 covers 12 bases. Trimming at V came to 5 bases and at J to 9 bases, leaving 8 bases not matched to a gene. This CDR3 is built from 15 residues. Germline CDR1 reads SGHTA; CDR2 reads FQGNSA. The CDR3 bases are TGTGCCAGCAGCCTAATAGGACTAGCGGGGACTGAGCAGTTCTTC. It translates to CASSLIGLAGTEQFF.

The genes are TRBV7-3 and TRBJ2-2, with 7 bases lining up with TRBD2. The CDR3 consists of 17 residues. Trimming removed 1 base from V and 2 bases from J; junction bases left unmatched: 7. Looked up from germline, CDR1 is SGHTA and CDR2 is FQGTGA. The CDR3 nucleotides are TGTGCCAGCAGCTTAAGGGCGGGAGATATTAACACCGGGGAGCTGTTTTTT. Its translation: CASSLRAGDINTGELFF.